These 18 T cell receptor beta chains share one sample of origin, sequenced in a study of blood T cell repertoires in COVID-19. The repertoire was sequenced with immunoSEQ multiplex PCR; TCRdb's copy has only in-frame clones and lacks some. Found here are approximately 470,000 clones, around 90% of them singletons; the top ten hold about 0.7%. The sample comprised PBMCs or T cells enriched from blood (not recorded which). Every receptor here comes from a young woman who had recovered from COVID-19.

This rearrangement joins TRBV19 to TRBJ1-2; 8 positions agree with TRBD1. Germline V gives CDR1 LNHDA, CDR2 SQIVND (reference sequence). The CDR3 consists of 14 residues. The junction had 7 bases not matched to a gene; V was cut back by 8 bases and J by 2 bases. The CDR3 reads CASCRRTGNYGYTF. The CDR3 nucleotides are TGTGCCAGTTGCAGGAGGACAGGGAACTATGGCTACACCTTC.

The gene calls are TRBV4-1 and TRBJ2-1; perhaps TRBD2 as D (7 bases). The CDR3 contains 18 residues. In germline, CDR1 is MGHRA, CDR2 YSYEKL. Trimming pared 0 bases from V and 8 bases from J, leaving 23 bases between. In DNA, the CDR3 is TGCGCCAGCAGCCAAGATAACTCCCGGGGGGCGGCTAGGGATGAGCAGTTCTTC. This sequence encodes CASSQDNSRGAARDEQFF.

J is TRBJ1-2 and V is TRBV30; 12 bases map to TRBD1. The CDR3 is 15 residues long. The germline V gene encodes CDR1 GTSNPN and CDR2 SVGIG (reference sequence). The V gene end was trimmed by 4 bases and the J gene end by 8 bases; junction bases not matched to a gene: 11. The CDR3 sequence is CAWMTGTGGALGYTF. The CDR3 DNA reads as TGTGCCTGGATGACAGGGACAGGGGGCGCGCTAGGCTACACCTTC.

CDR3 sequence reads: CASSPPGEPQHF. The CDR3 region has the DNA TGTGCCAGCAGCCCACCAGGGGAACCCCAGCATTTT. The chain has TRBV6-5 and TRBJ1-5; possibly TRBD1 for D (6 bases). The CDR3 loop spans 12 amino acids. The V gene's germline CDR1 is MNHEY and CDR2 SVGAGI. V was pared by 6 bases and J by 10 bases, with 13 bases between.

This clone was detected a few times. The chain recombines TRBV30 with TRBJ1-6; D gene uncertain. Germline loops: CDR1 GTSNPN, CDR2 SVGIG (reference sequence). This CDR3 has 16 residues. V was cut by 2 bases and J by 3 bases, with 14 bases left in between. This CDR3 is CAWSWGREGYNSPLHF. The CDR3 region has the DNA TGTGCCTGGAGTTGGGGAAGGGAGGGCTATAATTCACCCCTCCACTTT.

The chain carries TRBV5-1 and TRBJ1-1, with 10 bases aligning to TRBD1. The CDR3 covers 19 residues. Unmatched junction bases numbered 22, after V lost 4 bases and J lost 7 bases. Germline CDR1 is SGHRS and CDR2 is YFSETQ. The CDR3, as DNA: TGCGCCAGCAGCCTCGGGGGGACAGGGGATGCCGGTGCAGCTTTTGAAGCTTTCTTT. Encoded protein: CASSLGGTGDAGAAFEAFF.

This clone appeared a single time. CDR3 sequence reads: CASSLEMGAGGNTIYF. The DNA for the CDR3 is TGTGCCAGCAGCTTGGAAATGGGGGCTGGAGGAAACACCATATATTTT. This sequence joins TRBV5-8 and TRBJ1-3, with a weak D call TRBD1 (6 bases). CDR1 and CDR2 (germline): SGHTS, YDEGEE. The CDR3 is 16 residues long. The ends were cut back, 0 bases at V and 4 bases at J, with 14 bases in the middle.

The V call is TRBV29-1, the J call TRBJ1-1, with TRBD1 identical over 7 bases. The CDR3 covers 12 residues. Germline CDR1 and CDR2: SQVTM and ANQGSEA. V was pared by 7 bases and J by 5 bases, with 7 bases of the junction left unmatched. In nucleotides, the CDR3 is TGCAGCGCGGGGAGGGGGCAGACTGAAGCTTTCTTT. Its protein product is CSAGRGQTEAFF.

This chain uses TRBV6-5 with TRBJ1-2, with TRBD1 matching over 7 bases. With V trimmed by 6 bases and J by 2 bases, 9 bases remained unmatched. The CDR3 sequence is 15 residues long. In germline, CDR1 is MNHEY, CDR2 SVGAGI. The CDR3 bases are TGTGCCAGCAGAGACAGGGCAGGCGGGAACTATGGCTACACCTTC. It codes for CASRDRAGGNYGYTF.

CDR3 sequence reads: CASSSSGGSEKLFF. CDR3 bases: TGTGCCAGCAGTTCTTCCGGGGGGAGTGAAAAACTGTTTTTT. The chain employs TRBV6-5 and TRBJ1-4, with D perhaps matching TRBD1 (5 bases). The CDR3 covers 14 residues. Trimming removed 4 bases at V and 7 bases at J, with 13 bases between. The V gene's germline CDR1 is MNHEY and CDR2 SVGAGI.

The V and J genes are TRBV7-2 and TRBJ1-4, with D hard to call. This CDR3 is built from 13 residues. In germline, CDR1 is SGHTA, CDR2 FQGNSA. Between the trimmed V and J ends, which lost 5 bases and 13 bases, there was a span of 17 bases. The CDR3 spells CASSPWGADPLFF. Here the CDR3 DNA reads TGTGCCAGCAGCCCTTGGGGAGCGGACCCACTGTTTTTT.

DNA for the CDR3: TGTGCCTCCGGACAGGGGGAGGGCTACACCTTC. Translation gives CASGQGEGYTF. V gene TRBV30 combines with J gene TRBJ1-2; 10 bases are a match to TRBD1. The length of the CDR3 is 11 residues. Germline loops: CDR1 GTSNPN, CDR2 SVGIG (reference sequence). J gave up 8 bases and V 7 bases, and 4 bases lay outside the gene matches.

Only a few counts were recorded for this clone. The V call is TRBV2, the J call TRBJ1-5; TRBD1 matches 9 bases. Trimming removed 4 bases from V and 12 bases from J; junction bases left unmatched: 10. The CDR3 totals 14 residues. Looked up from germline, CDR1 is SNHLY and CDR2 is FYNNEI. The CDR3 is CASSAGPRGQGQHF. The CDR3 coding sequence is TGTGCCAGCAGTGCGGGCCCCCGGGGACAGGGCCAGCATTTT.

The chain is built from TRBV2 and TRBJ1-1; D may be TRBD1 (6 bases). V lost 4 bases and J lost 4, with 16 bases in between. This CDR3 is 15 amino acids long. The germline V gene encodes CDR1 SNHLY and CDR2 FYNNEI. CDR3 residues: CASSVRAGVATEAFF. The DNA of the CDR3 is TGTGCCAGCAGTGTAAGGGCAGGGGTTGCCACTGAAGCTTTCTTT.

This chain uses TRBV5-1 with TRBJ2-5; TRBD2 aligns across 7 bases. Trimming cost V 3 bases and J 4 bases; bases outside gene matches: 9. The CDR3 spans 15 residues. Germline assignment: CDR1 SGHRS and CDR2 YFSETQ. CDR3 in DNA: TGCGCCAGCAGCTCCCAGTCGGGGGGAGGAGAGACCCAGTACTTC. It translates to CASSSQSGGGETQYF.

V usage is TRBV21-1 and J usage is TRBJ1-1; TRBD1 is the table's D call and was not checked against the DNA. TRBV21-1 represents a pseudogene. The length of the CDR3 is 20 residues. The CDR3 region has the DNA TGTGCCAGCAGCGGCCGGGACAGCCGGCTTTCACCTTCAGAGAACACTGAAGCTTTCTTT. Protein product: CASSGRDSRLSPSENTEAFF.

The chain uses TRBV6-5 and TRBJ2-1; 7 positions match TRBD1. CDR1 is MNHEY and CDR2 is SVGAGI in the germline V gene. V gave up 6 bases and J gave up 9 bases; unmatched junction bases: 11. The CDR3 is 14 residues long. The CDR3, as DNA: TGTGCCAGCAGGGCGACAGGGAACCCGTCTGAGCAGTTCTTC. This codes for CASRATGNPSEQFF.

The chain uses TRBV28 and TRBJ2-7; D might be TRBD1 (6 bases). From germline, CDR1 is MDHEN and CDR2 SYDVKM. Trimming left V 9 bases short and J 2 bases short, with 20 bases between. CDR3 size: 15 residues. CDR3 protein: CASIDRSGKTYEQYF. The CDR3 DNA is TGTGCCAGTATCGACAGGTCTGGAAAAACCTACGAGCAGTACTTC.